This T cell receptor beta chain was identified during a study of cytomegalovirus exposure and HLA in healthy donors. Study-level findings and limits: CMV serostatus was the sole immune exposure information available. Donors were assumed by presence/absence analyses to have roughly uniform sequencing depth. An ancestry cluster, one associated with Asian ancestry, reportedly showed fewer N-insertions than the approximately 650-donor mean in a later analysis.

J lost 13 bases, V lost 3 bases, and 11 bases had no gene match. The CDR3 length is 13 residues. The germline V gene encodes CDR1 SQVTM and CDR2 ANQGSEA. On this clone itself: The antigen remains undetermined.

It was with 60 Vbeta and 13 Jbeta primers that the PCR ran. The method was immunoSEQ multiplex PCR; TCRdb's version includes in-frame clones alone and lacks a portion of them. This sample has tens of thousands of clones; about 68% occur once, and the top ten carry over 2%. The chain combines TRBV29-1 with TRBJ2-1, with TRBD2 matching over 8 bases. Sequencing input: PBMCs. This clonotype was sampled from a human donor in good health. CDR3 nucleotide sequence: TGCAGCGTTGAGACACGGGAGGGGGGTTTTCAGTTCTTC. As protein: CSVETREGGFQFF.